This T cell receptor (beta chain) was obtained from a study of blood T cell repertoires in COVID-19. Sequencing used immunoSEQ multiplex PCR; TCRdb keeps in-frame clones, though not all of them. The sample carries a few hundred thousand clones, roughly 87% recorded once. This sequence was found in a man in his thirties or forties in a cohort exposed to, infected with or recovered from COVID-19 (not recorded which). Sequencing was done on a sample of PBMCs or T cells enriched from blood (not recorded which).

This CDR3 reads CASSGTSGPNNEQFF. For the CDR3, the DNA is TGTGCCAGCTCAGGGACTAGCGGGCCAAACAATGAGCAGTTCTTC. V is TRBV18 and J is TRBJ2-1; 12 bases agree with TRBD2. The CDR3 has 15 amino acids. J gave up 5 bases and V 5 bases, and 4 bases lay outside the gene matches. CDR1 is KGHSH and CDR2 is LQKENI in the germline V gene. Looking up the rest from reference TRBV18 and TRBJ2-1 gives the full variable domain: NAGVMQNPRHLVRRRGQEARLRCSPMKGHSHVYWYRQLPEEGLKFMVYLQKENIIDESGMPKERFSAEFPKEGPSILRIQQVVRGDSAAYFCASSGTSGPNNEQFFGPGTRLTVL.